The rows below give T cell receptor beta chains drawn from one sample of a study of T-cell reconstitution after alpha-beta-depleted transplantation in children. TCRdb re-called the PCR reads through MiXCR, storing one row per CDR3 protein. The sample lists 90,000 to 130,000 distinct CDR3 sequences; 10% were seen once. Material: PBMCs from the stem cell graft donor, obtained from the stem cell graft. These TCRs come from a human donor who donated a stem cell graft to a child with acute lymphoblastic leukemia. Each CDR3 is given with its conserved first and last residue. The order of the fields is J gene, D gene, clone size, CDR3 length, V gene, CDR3 DNA, CDR3 protein. D genes are given only for firm matches. Clone size, where shown, is once, few, many, or a class for clones that have expanded.

J gene: TRBJ2-7; D gene: NA; clone size: NA; CDR3 length: 12; V gene: TRBV6-2/TRBV6-3; CDR3 DNA: TGTGCCAGCAGTTACTCCCCTTACGAGCAGTACTTC; CDR3 protein: CASSYSPYEQYF
J gene: TRBJ2-1; D gene: TRBD2; clone size: many; CDR3 length: 17; V gene: TRBV5-1; CDR3 DNA: TGCGCCAGCAGCGCACGAGCGGGAGGTCTTATCTTGAATGAGCAGTTCTTC; CDR3 protein: CASSARAGGLILNEQFF
J gene: TRBJ2-2; D gene: TRBD1; clone size: many; CDR3 length: 15; V gene: TRBV7-2; CDR3 DNA: TGTGCCAGCAGCCCGGGACAGGGAGGGACCGGGGAGCTGTTTTTT; CDR3 protein: CASSPGQGGTGELFF
J gene: TRBJ1-5; D gene: NA; clone size: many; CDR3 length: 13; V gene: TRBV24-1; CDR3 DNA: TGTGCCACCAGTCACGAGAGCAATCAGCCCCAGCATTTT; CDR3 protein: CATSHESNQPQHF
J gene: TRBJ2-7; D gene: NA; clone size: many; CDR3 length: 15; V gene: TRBV9; CDR3 DNA: TGTGCCAGCAGCCCTTTCTATTCCAGCGACTACGAGCAGTACTTC; CDR3 protein: CASSPFYSSDYEQYF
J gene: TRBJ2-7; D gene: TRBD2; clone size: many; CDR3 length: 17; V gene: TRBV5-1; CDR3 DNA: TGCGCCAGCAGCCTATTACCGGGGACTAGTCCTTCCTACGAGCAGTACTTC; CDR3 protein: CASSLLPGTSPSYEQYF
J gene: TRBJ2-1; D gene: NA; clone size: many; CDR3 length: 14; V gene: TRBV12-3/TRBV12-4; CDR3 DNA: TGTGCCAGCAGTCCACTACAGGGTTTCAATGAGCAGTTCTTC; CDR3 protein: CASSPLQGFNEQFF
J gene: TRBJ2-5; D gene: NA; clone size: many; CDR3 length: 13; V gene: TRBV5-1; CDR3 DNA: TGCGCCAGCACAAGCGGACCCAAAGAGACCCAGTACTTC; CDR3 protein: CASTSGPKETQYF
J gene: TRBJ2-2; D gene: NA; clone size: NA; CDR3 length: 15; V gene: TRBV4-3; CDR3 DNA: TGCGCCAGCAGCCTTGCGGGACAGAACACCGGGGAGCTGTTTTTT; CDR3 protein: CASSLAGQNTGELFF
J gene: TRBJ2-1; D gene: NA; clone size: NA; CDR3 length: 13; V gene: TRBV11-1; CDR3 DNA: TGTGCCAGCAGCACCAACCGGGGCAATGAGCAGTTCTTC; CDR3 protein: CASSTNRGNEQFF
J gene: TRBJ1-2; D gene: TRBD1; clone size: many; CDR3 length: 15; V gene: TRBV7-2; CDR3 DNA: TGTGCCAGCAGCTTAGCAGGACAGGGCCAAGGAGGCTACACCTTC; CDR3 protein: CASSLAGQGQGGYTF
J gene: TRBJ2-1; D gene: TRBD1; clone size: many; CDR3 length: 14; V gene: TRBV27; CDR3 DNA: TGTGCCAGCAGTTCCGGGACAGGGCACAATGAGCAGTTCTTC; CDR3 protein: CASSSGTGHNEQFF
J gene: TRBJ2-7; D gene: TRBD2; clone size: many; CDR3 length: 15; V gene: TRBV7-3; CDR3 DNA: TGTGCCAGCAGCTTAAGAGCGGGAGGGTCCTACGAGCAGTACTTC; CDR3 protein: CASSLRAGGSYEQYF
J gene: TRBJ1-2; D gene: TRBD1; clone size: many; CDR3 length: 14; V gene: TRBV4-3; CDR3 DNA: TGCGCCAGCAGCTATACAGGGGAACGGGATGGCTACACCTTC; CDR3 protein: CASSYTGERDGYTF
J gene: TRBJ2-3; D gene: TRBD2; clone size: many; CDR3 length: 13; V gene: TRBV11-2; CDR3 DNA: TGTGCCAGCTATAGCGGGAGCACAGATACGCAGTATTTT; CDR3 protein: CASYSGSTDTQYF
J gene: TRBJ2-2; D gene: NA; clone size: many; CDR3 length: 15; V gene: TRBV9; CDR3 DNA: TGTGCCAGCAGTCAACACGCTACTTCGGGCGGGGAGCTGTTTTTT; CDR3 protein: CASSQHATSGGELFF
J gene: TRBJ2-6; D gene: NA; clone size: many; CDR3 length: 13; V gene: TRBV6-5; CDR3 DNA: TGTGCCAGCAGAACGTTCGGGGCCAACGTCCTGACTTTC; CDR3 protein: CASRTFGANVLTF